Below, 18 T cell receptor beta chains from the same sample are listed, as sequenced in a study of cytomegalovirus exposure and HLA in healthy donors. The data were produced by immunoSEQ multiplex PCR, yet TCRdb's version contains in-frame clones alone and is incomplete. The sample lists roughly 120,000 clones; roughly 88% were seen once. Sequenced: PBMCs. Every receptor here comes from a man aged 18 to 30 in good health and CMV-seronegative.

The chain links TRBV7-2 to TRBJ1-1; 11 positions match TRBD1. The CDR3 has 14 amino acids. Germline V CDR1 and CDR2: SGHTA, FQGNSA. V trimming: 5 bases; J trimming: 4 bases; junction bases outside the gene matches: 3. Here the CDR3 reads CASSPDRGRTEAFF. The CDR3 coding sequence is TGTGCCAGCAGCCCGGACAGGGGGCGCACTGAAGCTTTCTTT.

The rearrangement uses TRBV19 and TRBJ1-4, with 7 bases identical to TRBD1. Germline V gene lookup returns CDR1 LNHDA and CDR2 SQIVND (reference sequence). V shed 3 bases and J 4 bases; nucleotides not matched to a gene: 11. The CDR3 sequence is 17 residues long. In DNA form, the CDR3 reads TGTGCCAGTAGTATCCCCGCCGGGACAGACTATAATGAAAAACTGTTTTTT. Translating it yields CASSIPAGTDYNEKLFF.

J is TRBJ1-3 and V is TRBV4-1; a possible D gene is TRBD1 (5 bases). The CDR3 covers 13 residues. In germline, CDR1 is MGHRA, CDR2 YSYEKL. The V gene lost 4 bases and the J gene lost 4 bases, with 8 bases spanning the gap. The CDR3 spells CASSRPGGNTIYF. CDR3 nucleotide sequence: TGCGCCAGCAGCCGGCCAGGGGGAAACACCATATATTTT.

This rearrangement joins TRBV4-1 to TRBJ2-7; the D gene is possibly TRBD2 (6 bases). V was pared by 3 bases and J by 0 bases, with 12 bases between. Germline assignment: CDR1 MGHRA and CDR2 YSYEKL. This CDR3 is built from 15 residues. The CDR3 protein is CASSHLAGSSYEQYF. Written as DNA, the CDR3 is TGCGCCAGCAGCCATCTCGCGGGGAGCTCCTACGAGCAGTACTTC.

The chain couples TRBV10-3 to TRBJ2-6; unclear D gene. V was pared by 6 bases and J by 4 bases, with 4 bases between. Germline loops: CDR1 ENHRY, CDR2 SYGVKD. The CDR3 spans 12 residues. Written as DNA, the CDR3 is TGTGCCATCAGCTCCGGGGCCAACGTCCTGACTTTC. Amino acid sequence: CAISSGANVLTF.

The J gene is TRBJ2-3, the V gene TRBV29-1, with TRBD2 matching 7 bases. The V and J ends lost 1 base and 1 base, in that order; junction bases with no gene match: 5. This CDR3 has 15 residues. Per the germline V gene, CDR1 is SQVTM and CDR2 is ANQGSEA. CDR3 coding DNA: TGCAGCGTTGAAGGTGCGGGGGTGGGCACAGATACGCAGTATTTT. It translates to CSVEGAGVGTDTQYF.

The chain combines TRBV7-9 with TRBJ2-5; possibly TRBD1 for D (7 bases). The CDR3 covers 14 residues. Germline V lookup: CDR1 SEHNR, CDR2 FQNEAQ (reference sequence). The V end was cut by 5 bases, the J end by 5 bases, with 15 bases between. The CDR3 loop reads CASSQGGPRETQYF. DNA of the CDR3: TGTGCCAGCAGCCAGGGGGGTCCCAGGGAGACCCAGTACTTC.

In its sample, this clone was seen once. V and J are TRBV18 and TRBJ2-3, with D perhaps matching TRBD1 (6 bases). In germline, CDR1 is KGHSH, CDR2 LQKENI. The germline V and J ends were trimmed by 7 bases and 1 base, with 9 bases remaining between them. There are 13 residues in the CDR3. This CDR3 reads CASLQGGTDTQYF. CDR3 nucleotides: TGTGCCAGCTTACAGGGAGGCACAGATACGCAGTATTTT.

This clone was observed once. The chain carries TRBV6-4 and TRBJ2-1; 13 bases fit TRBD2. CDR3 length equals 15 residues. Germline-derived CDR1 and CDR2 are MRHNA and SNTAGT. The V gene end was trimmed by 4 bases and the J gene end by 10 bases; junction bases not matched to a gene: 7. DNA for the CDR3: TGTGCCAGCAGTGCGACTAGCGGGGGGCCAGGGGAGCAGTTCTTC. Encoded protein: CASSATSGGPGEQFF.

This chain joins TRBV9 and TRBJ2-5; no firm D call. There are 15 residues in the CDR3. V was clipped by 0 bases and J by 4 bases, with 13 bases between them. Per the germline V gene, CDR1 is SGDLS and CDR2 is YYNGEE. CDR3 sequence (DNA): TGTGCCAGCAGCGTAGGTCCGGCGCGAGGAGAGACCCAGTACTTC. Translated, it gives CASSVGPARGETQYF. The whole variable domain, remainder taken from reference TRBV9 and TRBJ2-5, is DSGVTQTPKHLITATGQRVTLRCSPRSGDLSVYWYQQSLDQGLQFLIQYYNGEERAKGNILERFSAQQFPDLHSELNLSSLELGDSALYFCASSVGPARGETQYFGPGTRLLVL.

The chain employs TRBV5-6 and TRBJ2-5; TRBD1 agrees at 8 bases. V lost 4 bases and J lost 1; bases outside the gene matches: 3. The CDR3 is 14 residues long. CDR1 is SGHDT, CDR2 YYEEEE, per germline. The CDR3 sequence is CASSRTGPQETQYF. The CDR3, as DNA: TGTGCCAGCAGCCGGACAGGGCCCCAAGAGACCCAGTACTTC. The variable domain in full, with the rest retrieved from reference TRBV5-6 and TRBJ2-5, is DAGVTQSPTHLIKTRGQQVTLRCSPKSGHDTVSWYQQALGQGPQFIFQYYEEEERQRGNFPDRFSGHQFPNYSSELNVNALLLGDSALYLCASSRTGPQETQYFGPGTRLLVL.

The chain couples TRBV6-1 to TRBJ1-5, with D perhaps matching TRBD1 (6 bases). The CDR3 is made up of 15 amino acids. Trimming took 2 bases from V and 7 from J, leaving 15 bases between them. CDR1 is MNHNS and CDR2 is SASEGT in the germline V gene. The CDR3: CASSEQPQGSQPQHF. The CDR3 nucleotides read TGTGCCAGCAGTGAACAACCGCAGGGGTCCCAGCCCCAGCATTTT.

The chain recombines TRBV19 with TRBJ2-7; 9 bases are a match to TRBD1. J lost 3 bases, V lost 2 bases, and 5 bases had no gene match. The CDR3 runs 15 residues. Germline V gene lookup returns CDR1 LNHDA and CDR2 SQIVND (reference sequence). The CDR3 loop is CASSINRQGGYEQYF. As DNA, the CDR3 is TGTGCCAGTAGTATAAATCGACAGGGGGGCTACGAGCAGTACTTC.

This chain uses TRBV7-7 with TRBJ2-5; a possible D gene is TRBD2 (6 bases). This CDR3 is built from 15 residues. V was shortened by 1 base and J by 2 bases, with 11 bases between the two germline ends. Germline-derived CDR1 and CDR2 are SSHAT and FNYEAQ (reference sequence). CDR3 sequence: CASSLVTSKQETQYF. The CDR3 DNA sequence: TGTGCCAGCAGCTTAGTAACTAGCAAACAAGAGACCCAGTACTTC.

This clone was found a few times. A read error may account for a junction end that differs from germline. The CDR3 is CSAMDSLFRLF. CDR3 in DNA: TGCAGTGCAATGGACAGCTTATTTCGGCTCTTT. The chain carries TRBV20-1 and TRBJ1-1, with TRBD1 as a possible D gene (6 bases). Germline V gene data show CDR1 as DFQATT and CDR2 as SNEGSKA (reference sequence). The CDR3 is made up of 11 amino acids.

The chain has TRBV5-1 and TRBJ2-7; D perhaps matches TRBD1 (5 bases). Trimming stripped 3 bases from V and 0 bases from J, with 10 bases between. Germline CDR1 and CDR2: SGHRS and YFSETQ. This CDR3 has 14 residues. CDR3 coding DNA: TGCGCCAGCAGCTGGTCAGGGTCCTCCTACGAGCAGTACTTC. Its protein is CASSWSGSSYEQYF.

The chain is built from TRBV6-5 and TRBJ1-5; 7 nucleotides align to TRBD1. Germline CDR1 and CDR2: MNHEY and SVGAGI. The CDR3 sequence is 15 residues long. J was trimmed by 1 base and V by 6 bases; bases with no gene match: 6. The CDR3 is CASRRDRASNQPQHF. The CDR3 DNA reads TGTGCCAGCAGAAGAGACAGGGCAAGCAATCAGCCCCAGCATTTT.

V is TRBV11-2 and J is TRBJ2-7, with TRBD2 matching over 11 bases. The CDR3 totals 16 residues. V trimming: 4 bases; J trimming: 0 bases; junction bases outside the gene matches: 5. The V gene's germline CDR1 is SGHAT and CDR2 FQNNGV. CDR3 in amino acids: CASSSTSGVSSYEQYF. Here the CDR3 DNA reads TGTGCCAGCAGCTCGACTAGCGGGGTCAGCTCCTACGAGCAGTACTTC.